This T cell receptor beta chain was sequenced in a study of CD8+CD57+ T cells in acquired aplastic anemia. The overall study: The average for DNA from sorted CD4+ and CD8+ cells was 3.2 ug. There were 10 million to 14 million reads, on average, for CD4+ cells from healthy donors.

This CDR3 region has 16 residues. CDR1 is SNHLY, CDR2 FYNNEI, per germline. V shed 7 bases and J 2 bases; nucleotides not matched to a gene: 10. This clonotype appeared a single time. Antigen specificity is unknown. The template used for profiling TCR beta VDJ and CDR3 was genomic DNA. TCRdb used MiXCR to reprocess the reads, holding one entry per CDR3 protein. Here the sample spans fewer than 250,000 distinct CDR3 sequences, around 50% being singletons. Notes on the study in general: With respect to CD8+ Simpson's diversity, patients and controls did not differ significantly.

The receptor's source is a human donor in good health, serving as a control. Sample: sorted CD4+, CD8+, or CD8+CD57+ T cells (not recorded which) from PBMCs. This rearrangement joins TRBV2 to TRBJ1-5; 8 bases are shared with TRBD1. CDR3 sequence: CASILGQGARNQPQHF. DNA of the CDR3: TGTGCCAGCATACTGGGGCAGGGGGCGCGCAATCAGCCCCAGCATTTT.